These T cell receptor beta chains were read from a single sample in a study of T cell responses to AZD1222 COVID-19 vaccine. Sequenced by immunoSEQ multiplex PCR; TCRdb stores in-frame clones only, minus some. The sample lists roughly 90,000 clones; 80% to 90% were seen once. Sequences were derived from peripheral blood, sampled 28 days after the second AZD1222 dose. The receptors originated from an adult who received the AZD1222 COVID-19 vaccine. Both conserved end residues are part of each CDR3. Each record gives: J gene, D gene, V gene, clone size, CDR3 DNA, CDR3 protein. A D gene is named only where the DNA matches it firmly. Expanded clones get a size class; other rows say once, few or many, or leave the size out.

J: TRBJ2-1
D: -
V: TRBV6-5
size: -
DNA: TGTGCCAGTATACCGAGCGGAGGTTATTACAATGAGCAGTTCTTC
CDR3: CASIPSGGYYNEQFF

J: TRBJ2-1
D: TRBD2
V: TRBV7-3
size: -
DNA: TGTGCCAGCAGCTTGACTAGCGGGGGGGCCAATGAGCAGTTCTTC
CDR3: CASSLTSGGANEQFF

J: TRBJ1-5
D: -
V: TRBV7-9
size: -
DNA: TGTGCCAGCAGCTTAGTCTTGATCGGCAGGGGAGGCAATCAGCCCCAGCATTTT
CDR3: CASSLVLIGRGGNQPQHF

J: TRBJ2-7
D: TRBD2
V: TRBV6-5
size: few
DNA: TGTGCCAGCAGTCCGACTAGCGGAACCTACGAGCAGTACTTC
CDR3: CASSPTSGTYEQYF

J: TRBJ2-1
D: TRBD2
V: TRBV6-1
size: -
DNA: TGTGCCAGCAGTGAAGAAGCGGGGGGGCTTTACAATGAGCAGTTCTTC
CDR3: CASSEEAGGLYNEQFF

J: TRBJ1-1
D: -
V: TRBV7-3
size: -
DNA: TGTGCCAGCAGCTTAACCTTAGGTTCAATAGCTTTCTTT
CDR3: CASSLTLGSIAFF

J: TRBJ2-1
D: -
V: TRBV5-8
size: -
DNA: TGTGCCAGCAGCTTGGTGGGCCTAGACGGGAATGAGCAGTTCTTC
CDR3: CASSLVGLDGNEQFF

J: TRBJ2-1
D: TRBD2
V: TRBV6-4
size: -
DNA: TGTGCCAGCAGTGACACCAGCGGGAGTGGGTACAATGAGCAGTTCTTC
CDR3: CASSDTSGSGYNEQFF

J: TRBJ1-2
D: TRBD1
V: TRBV18
size: -
DNA: TGTGCCAGCTCACCACTCGGACAGGGGGCTATAGGCTACACCTTC
CDR3: CASSPLGQGAIGYTF

J: TRBJ1-4
D: -
V: TRBV7-9
size: -
DNA: TGTGCCAGCAGCTTAAGTCATGCAACCGGAGGAGAAAAACTGTTTTTT
CDR3: CASSLSHATGGEKLFF

J: TRBJ2-7
D: TRBD2
V: TRBV4-2
size: -
DNA: TGTGCCAGCAGCCAAGAGGGACTAGCGGTATCCTACGAGCAGTACTTC
CDR3: CASSQEGLAVSYEQYF

J: TRBJ2-3
D: TRBD2
V: TRBV10-3
size: few
DNA: TGTGCCATCAGTCCCACCCTAGCGGGTACTAGCACAGATACGCAGTATTTT
CDR3: CAISPTLAGTSTDTQYF

J: TRBJ2-4
D: TRBD1
V: TRBV5-1
size: -
DNA: TGCGCCAGCAGCTCGACACAGGGGGCTGGAAACATTCAGTACTTC
CDR3: CASSSTQGAGNIQYF

J: TRBJ2-3
D: TRBD2
V: TRBV6-6
size: -
DNA: TGTGCCAGCAGTCCCCCGCGGATAGCGGGGGATTTCACAGATACGCAGTATTTT
CDR3: CASSPPRIAGDFTDTQYF

J: TRBJ1-5
D: -
V: TRBV6-4
size: -
DNA: TGTGCCAGCAGTGTCACAGATCAGCCCCAGCATTTT
CDR3: CASSVTDQPQHF

J: TRBJ1-1
D: -
V: TRBV18
size: -
DNA: TGTGCCAGCTCATCAGGGCGCAACACTGAAGCTTTCTTT
CDR3: CASSSGRNTEAFF

J: TRBJ1-2
D: -
V: TRBV10-3
size: -
DNA: TGTGCCATCAGTACCGCGGGTGTGATCAACTATGGCTACACCTTC
CDR3: CAISTAGVINYGYTF

J: TRBJ2-1
D: -
V: TRBV2
size: -
DNA: TGTGCCAGCAGTACGCAGCCAAGGGGGCAGTTCTTC
CDR3: CASSTQPRGQFF

J: TRBJ1-2
D: -
V: TRBV28
size: -
DNA: TGTGCCAGCAGTTTAATAGGGATGACCCTTTATGGCTACACCTTC
CDR3: CASSLIGMTLYGYTF

J: TRBJ2-3
D: -
V: TRBV7-9
size: -
DNA: TGTGCCAGCAGCTCTGAAGGCGATACGCAGTATTTT
CDR3: CASSSEGDTQYF

J: TRBJ1-4
D: TRBD1
V: TRBV27
size: -
DNA: TGTGCCAGCAGTTTATCGACAGGGTATAGAGAAAAACTGTTTTTT
CDR3: CASSLSTGYREKLFF

J: TRBJ2-1
D: TRBD1
V: TRBV5-1
size: -
DNA: TGCGCCAGCAGCGCAGGGGGCATGGACAATGAGCAGTTCTTC
CDR3: CASSAGGMDNEQFF

J: TRBJ2-7
D: -
V: TRBV6-5
size: few
DNA: TGTGCCAGCAGTTACTCGAGTAAGGGCGAGCAGTACTTC
CDR3: CASSYSSKGEQYF

J: TRBJ2-1
D: TRBD2
V: TRBV7-9
size: -
DNA: TGTGCCAGCAGCTTCTTAGCGGGAGGGCCTGTTGAGCAGTTCTTC
CDR3: CASSFLAGGPVEQFF

J: TRBJ2-3
D: -
V: TRBV6-2/TRBV6-3
size: -
DNA: TGTGCCAGCAGTGCACGGGGGGCCGGCACAGATACGCAGTATTTT
CDR3: CASSARGAGTDTQYF

J: TRBJ2-7
D: TRBD2
V: TRBV7-3
size: few
DNA: TGTGCCAGCAGCTTAGTGATAGCGGGAGTCAACGAGCAGTACTTC
CDR3: CASSLVIAGVNEQYF

J: TRBJ1-2
D: -
V: TRBV21-1
size: -
DNA: TGTGCCAGCAGCAAAGCGCTGTCTTCGGAAAACTATGGCTACACCTTC
CDR3: CASSKALSSENYGYTF

J: TRBJ2-2
D: TRBD1
V: TRBV29-1
size: few
DNA: TGCAGCGCCGGACAGGGGTCCGGGGAGCTGTTTTTT
CDR3: CSAGQGSGELFF

J: TRBJ2-1
D: TRBD2
V: TRBV4-2
size: -
DNA: TGTGCCAGCAGCCAAGAATTAAGCGGGGGGGCAGAAAATGAGCAGTTCTTC
CDR3: CASSQELSGGAENEQFF

J: TRBJ1-3
D: -
V: TRBV12-3/TRBV12-4
size: -
DNA: TGTGCCAGCAGTTTCATCCCCCCCAACACCATATATTTT
CDR3: CASSFIPPNTIYF

J: TRBJ1-1
D: TRBD1
V: TRBV5-6
size: once
DNA: TGTGCCAGCAGCTACCGGACAGGCGGGAGTTTCACTGAAGCTTTCTTT
CDR3: CASSYRTGGSFTEAFF

J: TRBJ1-1
D: -
V: TRBV27
size: -
DNA: TGTGCCAGCATGCAATTTATAAACACTGAAGCTTTCTTT
CDR3: CASMQFINTEAFF

J: TRBJ1-2
D: TRBD1
V: TRBV6-5
size: -
DNA: TGTGCCAGCAGTTCCGCGGCAGGGGGGGAAGTAGGCTACACCTTC
CDR3: CASSSAAGGEVGYTF

J: TRBJ1-6
D: -
V: TRBV3-1/TRBV3-2
size: -
DNA: TGTGCCAGCAGCCAGGGCAGTGATTCACCCCTCCACTTT
CDR3: CASSQGSDSPLHF

J: TRBJ2-5
D: TRBD2
V: TRBV20-1
size: -
DNA: TGCAGTGCTAGTGTTACTAGCGGGGGGGAGACCCAGTACTTC
CDR3: CSASVTSGGETQYF

J: TRBJ1-5
D: TRBD1
V: TRBV10-3
size: -
DNA: TGTGCCATCAGTGAGGTCAGGGGGGTCGGCAATCAGCCCCAGCATTTT
CDR3: CAISEVRGVGNQPQHF

J: TRBJ1-2
D: -
V: TRBV2
size: once
DNA: TGTGCCAGCAGGGGGGACGGCGGAAGTGGCTACACCTTC
CDR3: CASRGDGGSGYTF

J: TRBJ1-1
D: -
V: TRBV5-4
size: -
DNA: TGTGCCAGCAGCCCTACGAGGGGGGGGACTGAAGCTTTCTTT
CDR3: CASSPTRGGTEAFF

J: TRBJ1-1
D: -
V: TRBV12-3/TRBV12-4
size: -
DNA: TGTGCCAGCAGTATGGGGGAGAGCTTGGCTTTCTTT
CDR3: CASSMGESLAFF

J: TRBJ1-4
D: -
V: TRBV18
size: once
DNA: TGTGCCAGCTCCCCGGAGCGGTCTAATGAAAAACTGTTTTTT
CDR3: CASSPERSNEKLFF

J: TRBJ2-2
D: -
V: TRBV19
size: -
DNA: TGTGCCGCAAAACAGGGATCGGGCACCGGGGAGCTGTTTTTT
CDR3: CAAKQGSGTGELFF

J: TRBJ2-2
D: TRBD2
V: TRBV15
size: -
DNA: TGTGCCACCAGCAGTCGTCTAGCGGTATCAAACACCGGGGAGCTGTTTTTT
CDR3: CATSSRLAVSNTGELFF

J: TRBJ2-3
D: -
V: TRBV11-3
size: -
DNA: TGTGCCAGCAGCTTAGAAGGGGGACCCACAGATACGCAGTATTTT
CDR3: CASSLEGGPTDTQYF

J: TRBJ2-2
D: TRBD2
V: TRBV24-1
size: -
DNA: TGTGCCACCAGTGACGCGGGGGGCACCGGGGAGCTGTTTTTT
CDR3: CATSDAGGTGELFF

J: TRBJ2-4
D: -
V: TRBV13
size: once
DNA: TGTGCCAGCATTATCGTTGTGTGTGTAGCCAAAAACATTCAGTACTTC
CDR3: CASIIVVCVAKNIQYF

J: TRBJ2-7
D: -
V: TRBV11-2
size: once
DNA: TGTGCCAGCAACCGGGACATCACCTACGAGCAGTACTTC
CDR3: CASNRDITYEQYF

J: TRBJ1-2
D: TRBD1
V: TRBV28
size: once
DNA: TGTGCCAGCAGTTCCCCTCAGGGGGCCCTTAACTATGGCTACACCTTC
CDR3: CASSSPQGALNYGYTF

J: TRBJ2-3
D: -
V: TRBV7-2
size: once
DNA: TGTGCCAGCAGATCCCTCGGCAGTACAGATACGCAGTATTTT
CDR3: CASRSLGSTDTQYF

J: TRBJ2-7
D: TRBD1
V: TRBV7-2
size: -
DNA: TGTGCCAGCAGCTTAGCCGGGACAGTGTCCTACGAGCAGTACTTC
CDR3: CASSLAGTVSYEQYF

J: TRBJ2-5
D: TRBD2
V: TRBV6-6
size: -
DNA: TGTGCCAGCAGAAACGTAGCGGGGGGGCTGAGAGAGACCCAGTACTTC
CDR3: CASRNVAGGLRETQYF